The rows below give T cell receptor beta chains drawn from one sample of a study of OX40 agonist ivuxolimab in advanced cancers. Only in-frame clones appear in the TCRdb table, and some are missing; sequencing was by immunoSEQ multiplex PCR. The table has more than 70,000 clones, roughly four fifths seen once; the top ten hold 4% to 6%. The specimen comprised CD4+ or CD8+ T cells sorted from blood, sampled in a trial of the OX40 agonist ivuxolimab. The receptors were gathered from an adult with an advanced solid tumor such as melanoma, head and neck, liver or kidney cancer. The CDR3 runs from the conserved cysteine through the conserved F or W. D genes are given only for firm matches. Some rows mark clone size as missing; the rest say once, few, many or name a class of expanded clone.

NA,TRBV5-1,NA,TRBJ2-1,15,CASSGASTSYNEQFF,TGCGCCAGCAGCGGAGCTAGTACTTCCTACAATGAGCAGTTCTTC
NA,TRBV6-5,once,TRBJ2-2,15,CASTHPGLFTGELFF,TGTGCCAGCACTCATCCGGGCCTGTTCACCGGGGAGCTGTTTTTT
TRBD1,TRBV5-4,NA,TRBJ2-2,16,CASSFLSGGETGELFF,TGTGCCAGCAGCTTCCTTTCAGGGGGCGAGACCGGGGAGCTGTTTTTT
TRBD2,TRBV6-1,NA,TRBJ2-7,14,CASTLAGAAYEQYF,TGTGCCAGCACGCTCGCGGGAGCCGCCTACGAGCAGTACTTC
NA,TRBV18,NA,TRBJ2-7,16,CASSLLLPPEGYEQYF,TGTGCCAGCTCACTACTTCTCCCGCCGGAGGGGTACGAGCAGTACTTC
NA,TRBV2,once,TRBJ2-5,14,CASSGTTARETQYF,TGTGCCAGCAGTGGGACTACCGCTCGGGAGACCCAGTACTTC
NA,TRBV27,NA,TRBJ2-7,14,CASSLFVGGYEQYF,TGTGCCAGCAGTTTATTTGTGGGAGGCTACGAGCAGTACTTC
NA,TRBV4-3,NA,TRBJ2-7,15,CASSQDAGSSYEQYF,TGCGCCAGCAGCCAAGATGCGGGGAGCTCCTACGAGCAGTACTTC
NA,TRBV19,NA,TRBJ1-2,16,CASSDSGTMGRYGYTF,TGTGCCAGTAGTGACAGCGGAACTATGGGCCGCTATGGCTACACCTTC
TRBD1,TRBV23-1,NA,TRBJ2-2,19,CASNQGTGDRGPNTGELFF,TGCGCCAGCAACCAAGGAACAGGGGACAGGGGGCCGAACACCGGGGAGCTGTTTTTT
TRBD1,TRBV5-4,NA,TRBJ2-2,16,CASSTGQGSNTGELFF,TGTGCCAGCAGCACCGGACAGGGCTCGAACACCGGGGAGCTGTTTTTT
TRBD2,TRBV7-2,NA,TRBJ2-4,14,CASSLTRGANIQYF,TGTGCCAGCAGCTTAACGCGGGGGGCCAACATTCAGTACTTC
NA,TRBV7-2,NA,TRBJ1-1,13,CASSSYTRGEAFF,TGTGCCAGCAGCTCCTACACAAGAGGTGAAGCTTTCTTT
NA,TRBV9,NA,TRBJ2-1,15,CASSLRGGPYNEQFF,TGTGCCAGCAGTCTCAGGGGGGGACCCTACAATGAGCAGTTCTTC
NA,TRBV7-2,NA,TRBJ2-3,17,CASSRNLAPASTDTQYF,TGTGCCAGCAGCCGTAACCTAGCACCTGCAAGCACAGATACGCAGTATTTT
TRBD1,TRBV5-1,NA,TRBJ1-3,15,CASSVTGGSGNTIYF,TGCGCCAGCAGCGTCACAGGGGGTTCCGGAAACACCATATATTTT
NA,TRBV6-6,NA,TRBJ1-5,14,CASSLGSGNQPQHF,TGTGCCAGCAGCTTAGGATCAGGGAATCAGCCCCAGCATTTT
NA,TRBV2,few,TRBJ1-5,14,CASSEFGSNQPQHF,TGTGCCAGCAGTGAATTTGGGAGCAATCAGCCCCAGCATTTT
NA,TRBV6-4,NA,TRBJ2-1,14,CASSSGTSFNEQFF,TGTGCCAGCAGTTCCGGGACTTCCTTCAATGAGCAGTTCTTC
NA,TRBV27,NA,TRBJ1-5,10,CASPNQPQHF,TGTGCCAGCCCAAATCAGCCCCAGCATTTT
TRBD1,TRBV15,few,TRBJ2-5,14,CATSRGTAQETQYF,TGTGCCACCAGCAGGGGGACAGCCCAAGAGACCCAGTACTTC
NA,TRBV6-1,NA,TRBJ2-3,15,CASSPGSPRTDTQYF,TGTGCCAGCAGCCCTGGCTCACCTCGCACAGATACGCAGTATTTT
NA,TRBV11-2,NA,TRBJ2-7,16,CASSLDPQTAFYEQYF,TGTGCCAGCAGCTTAGATCCCCAGACAGCCTTTTACGAGCAGTACTTC
NA,TRBV27,NA,TRBJ2-1,15,CASSLQPYRHNEQFF,TGTGCCAGCAGTTTACAACCTTACAGGCACAATGAGCAGTTCTTC
TRBD1,TRBV6-1,NA,TRBJ1-2,15,CASRENRGHVYGYTF,TGTGCCAGCAGAGAGAACAGGGGGCATGTCTATGGCTACACCTTC
NA,TRBV9,NA,TRBJ2-1,14,CASSGGPGYNEQFF,TGTGCCAGCAGCGGGGGGCCGGGCTACAATGAGCAGTTCTTC
NA,TRBV10-3,NA,TRBJ1-5,14,CAISETVSGQPQHF,TGTGCCATCAGTGAGACAGTATCGGGTCAGCCCCAGCATTTT
NA,TRBV6-1,few,TRBJ2-3,14,CASCNWERADTQYF,TGTGCCAGTTGTAATTGGGAAAGGGCAGATACGCAGTATTTT
TRBD1,TRBV7-9,NA,TRBJ2-2,16,CASSSRQGSSTGELFF,TGTGCCAGCAGCTCCCGACAGGGGTCGAGCACCGGGGAGCTGTTTTTT
NA,TRBV6-1,NA,TRBJ2-5,12,CASGRGGETQYF,TGTGCCAGCGGCAGAGGGGGGGAGACCCAGTACTTC
NA,TRBV29-1,once,TRBJ2-1,15,CSVESLPQTYNEQFF,TGCAGCGTTGAGAGCCTCCCACAGACTTACAATGAGCAGTTCTTC
NA,TRBV7-2,NA,TRBJ1-5,14,CASSLGGGNQPQHF,TGTGCCAGCAGCTTAGGGGGCGGCAATCAGCCCCAGCATTTT
NA,TRBV29-1,NA,TRBJ2-1,12,CSVGPARNEQFF,TGCAGCGTTGGGCCAGCGCGCAATGAGCAGTTCTTC